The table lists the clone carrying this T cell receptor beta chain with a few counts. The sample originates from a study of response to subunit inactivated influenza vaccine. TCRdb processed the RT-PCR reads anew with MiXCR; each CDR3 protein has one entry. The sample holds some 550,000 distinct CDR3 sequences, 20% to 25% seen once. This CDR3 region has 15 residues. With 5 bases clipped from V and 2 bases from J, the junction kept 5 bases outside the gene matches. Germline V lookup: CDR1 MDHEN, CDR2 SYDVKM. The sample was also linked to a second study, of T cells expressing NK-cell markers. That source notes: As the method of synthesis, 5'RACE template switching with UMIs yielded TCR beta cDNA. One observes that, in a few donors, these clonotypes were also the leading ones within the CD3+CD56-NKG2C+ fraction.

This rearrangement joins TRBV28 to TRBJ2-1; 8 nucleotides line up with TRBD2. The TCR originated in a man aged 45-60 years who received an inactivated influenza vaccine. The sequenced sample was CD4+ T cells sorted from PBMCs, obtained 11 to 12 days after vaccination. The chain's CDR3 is CASSLTSEAYNEQFF. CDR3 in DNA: TGTGCCAGCAGTCTGACTAGCGAGGCCTACAATGAGCAGTTCTTC.